What follows are 6 T cell receptor beta chains derived from one specimen sequenced in a study of PD-L1 blockade in urothelial cancer. The repertoire was sequenced with immunoSEQ multiplex PCR; TCRdb's copy has only in-frame clones and lacks some. The sample lists about 82,000 clones, 85% to 95% occurring once. The material sequenced was PBMCs, taken around atezolizumab (anti-PD-L1) treatment. The receptor set was obtained from a man in his sixties with urothelial cancer.

In DNA, the CDR3 is TGTGCCAGCAGTGACCCCAGAAACACCGGGGAGCTGTTTTTT. It is translated as CASSDPRNTGELFF. The rearrangement links TRBV25-1 to TRBJ2-2; unclear D gene. Trimming took off 3 bases at V and 2 bases at J, with 7 bases between the two ends. There are 14 residues in the CDR3. The germline gives CDR1 MGHDK, CDR2 SYGVNS.

The gene calls are TRBV6-6 and TRBJ1-5, with D possibly matching TRBD1 (6 bases). Germline assignment: CDR1 MNHNY and CDR2 SVGAGI (reference sequence). V was cut by 4 bases and J by 1 base, with 14 bases left in between. This CDR3 contains 16 residues. The CDR3 region is CASSSGRQASNQPQHF. The CDR3 nucleotides read TGTGCCAGCAGTTCAGGGAGACAGGCCAGCAATCAGCCCCAGCATTTT.

The chain couples TRBV7-3 to TRBJ2-3; the match to TRBD1 covers 9 bases. The CDR3 covers 15 residues. Germline V CDR1 and CDR2: SGHTA, FQGTGA. The V gene end was trimmed by 2 bases and the J gene end by 6 bases; junction bases not matched to a gene: 6. The CDR3 DNA is TGTGCCAGCAGCTTAGGGGGGACAGGGATGGATACGCAGTATTTT. This encodes CASSLGGTGMDTQYF.

The rearrangement uses TRBV5-4 and TRBJ2-3; 8 bases map to TRBD1. The germline V gene encodes CDR1 SGHNT and CDR2 YYREEE (reference sequence). CDR3 length: 16 residues. The junction had 14 bases not matched to a gene; V was cut back by 3 bases and J by 8 bases. The CDR3 protein is CASSWRTTGVGGTQYF. In nucleotides, the CDR3 is TGTGCCAGCAGCTGGCGCACGACAGGGGTGGGGGGTACGCAGTATTTT.

The V and J genes are TRBV7-2 and TRBJ2-1; 10 nucleotides line up with TRBD2. This CDR3 spans 15 amino acids. V lost 6 bases to trimming and J lost 10 bases; unmatched junction nucleotides: 12. CDR1 and CDR2 (germline): SGHTA, FQGNSA. CDR3 coding DNA: TGTGCCAGCAGACCTGGTGCTAGCGGGGGCAAGGAGCAGTTCTTC. It encodes CASRPGASGGKEQFF.

This chain joins TRBV2 and TRBJ1-2; D is possibly TRBD1 (6 bases). Looked up from germline, CDR1 is SNHLY and CDR2 is FYNNEI. V was pared by 3 bases and J by 10 bases, with 18 bases between. This CDR3 is built from 14 residues. The CDR3: CASSEGQGNSDYTF. CDR3 DNA sequence: TGTGCCAGCAGTGAGGGGCAGGGGAACAGTGACTACACCTTC.